The next 5 T cell receptor beta chains were all read from a single sample in a study of blood T cell repertoires in COVID-19 (TCRdb year 2020). Library generation was performed with the immunoSEQ multiplex PCR assay. Sourced from immuneACCESS, this table was stored by TCRdb with only in-frame sequences that have V and J called. A share of the clones is absent; for the studies checked, an unresolved V gene accounts for under half, and the remainder has no known explanation. For this sample there are about 120,000 clones; roughly 90% appear just once. Roughly 8% of the sample goes to the ten largest clones. Input material: peripheral blood. These TCRs come from a man in his fifties with acute or convalescent COVID-19.

The chain uses TRBV2 and TRBJ2-3, with a tentative D call TRBD2 (6 bases). The CDR3 is 14 amino acids. Germline V gene sequence: CDR1 SNHLY, CDR2 FYNNEI. Trimming pared 8 bases from V and 2 bases from J, leaving 14 bases between. CDR3 nucleotide sequence: TGTGCCAGCCATTTGCGGGGAAACACAGATACGCAGTATTTT. This translates into CASHLRGNTDTQYF.

The rearrangement links TRBV6-5 to TRBJ2-5; 13 nucleotides line up with TRBD2. CDR3 length: 15 residues. Looked up from germline, CDR1 is MNHEY and CDR2 is SVGAGI. V lost 7 bases, J lost 9 bases, and 11 bases stayed unmatched. CDR3 in amino acids: CASTSLAGGIRAQYF. The CDR3, as DNA: TGTGCCAGCACCTCACTAGCGGGAGGGATCCGGGCCCAGTACTTC.

This clone appeared a single time. The rearrangement links TRBV6-5 to TRBJ1-2, with TRBD1 matching over 11 bases. CDR1 and CDR2 from the germline V gene are MNHEY and SVGAGI. The CDR3 loop spans 15 amino acids. The ends lost 0 bases at V and 6 bases at J; junction bases unmatched: 3. CDR3 nucleotide sequence: TGTGCCAGCAGTTACTCTGGACAGGGGGCTGATGGCTACACCTTC. Translating it yields CASSYSGQGADGYTF.

V gene TRBV28 combines with J gene TRBJ2-7; TRBD1 is a possible D gene (8 bases). CDR3 length: 15 residues. Germline V gene lookup returns CDR1 MDHEN and CDR2 SYDVKM. V shed 5 bases and J shed 4 bases, with 18 bases lying between them. CDR3 loop: CASSLGQGGDYEQYF. The DNA for the CDR3 is TGTGCCAGCAGTCTAGGACAGGGAGGGGATTACGAGCAGTACTTC.

The chain has TRBV7-9 and TRBJ1-4; D is perhaps TRBD1 (5 bases). V was shortened by 1 base and J by 8 bases, with 26 bases between the two germline ends. The CDR3 loop spans 19 amino acids. The germline CDR1 and CDR2 sequences are SEHNR and FQNEAQ (reference sequence). As DNA, the CDR3 is TGTGCCAGCAGCTTAGGCGCGATGATGGGGCAGGGCCTAAGGGAAAAACTGTTTTTT. It yields the protein CASSLGAMMGQGLREKLFF.